This TCR beta chain is drawn from a study of T cell changes during pregnancy in multiple sclerosis. This CDR3 is 15 amino acids long. Per germline, CDR1 SGHVS and CDR2 FQNEAQ. Trimming at V came to 2 bases and at J to 0 bases, leaving 4 bases not matched to a gene. Measured with immunoSEQ multiplex PCR; TCRdb has only the in-frame clones, and not every one. The data hold tens of thousands of clones, with around 91% observed a single time. Sequenced material: CD4+ T cells from peripheral blood mononuclear cells, taken in the third trimester of pregnancy. This clonotype was obtained from a female donor in good health, enrolled as a control in a pregnancy study. The rearrangement uses TRBV7-8 and TRBJ2-7, with TRBD2 matching over 7 bases. In DNA form, the CDR3 reads TGTGCCAGCAGCTTACGAGCGGGGAGCTCCTACGAGCAGTACTTC. Its protein is CASSLRAGSSYEQYF.